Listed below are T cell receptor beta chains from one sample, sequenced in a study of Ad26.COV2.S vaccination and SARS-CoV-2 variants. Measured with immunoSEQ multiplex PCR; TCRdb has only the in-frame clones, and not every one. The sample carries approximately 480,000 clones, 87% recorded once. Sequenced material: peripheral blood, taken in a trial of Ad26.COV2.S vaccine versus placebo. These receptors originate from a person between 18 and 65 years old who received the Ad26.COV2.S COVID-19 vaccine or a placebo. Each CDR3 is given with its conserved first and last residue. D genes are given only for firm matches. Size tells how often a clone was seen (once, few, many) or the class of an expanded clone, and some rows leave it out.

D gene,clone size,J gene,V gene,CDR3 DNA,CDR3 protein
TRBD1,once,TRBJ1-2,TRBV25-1,TGTGCCAGCAGTGAAACAGGGGTCTATGGCTACACCTTC,CASSETGVYGYTF
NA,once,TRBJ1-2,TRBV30,TGTGCCTGGAGTTCAGCGTCAGGGGCCCTCAATGGCTACACCTTC,CAWSSASGALNGYTF
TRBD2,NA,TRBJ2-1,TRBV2,TGTGCCAGCAGTGGAAGGACTAGCGGGATGGGTAGCTCCTACAATGAGCAGTTCTTC,CASSGRTSGMGSSYNEQFF
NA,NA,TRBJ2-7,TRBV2,TGTGCCAGCAGTGGCCCGGGGGCGTGGTACGAGCAGTACTTC,CASSGPGAWYEQYF
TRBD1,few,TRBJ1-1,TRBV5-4,TGTGCCAGCAGCTGGGACAGGGTCACTGAAGCTTTCTTT,CASSWDRVTEAFF
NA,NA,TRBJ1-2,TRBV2,TGTGCCAGCAGTGGGGCCTTAAACTATGGCTACACCTTC,CASSGALNYGYTF
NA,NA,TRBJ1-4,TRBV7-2,TGTGCCAGCAGCTTAGCAGCAGCTTTCAATGAAAAACTGTTTTTT,CASSLAAAFNEKLFF
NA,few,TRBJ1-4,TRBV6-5,TGTGCCAGCAGAACAGGGCGGTTGGGTAATGAAAAACTGTTTTTT,CASRTGRLGNEKLFF
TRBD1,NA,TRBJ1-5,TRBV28,TGTGCCAGCGCTCAGGGGGTTGGCAATCAGCCCCAGCATTTT,CASAQGVGNQPQHF
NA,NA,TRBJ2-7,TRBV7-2,TGTGCCAGCAGCTTAGTCAACGAGCAGTACTTC,CASSLVNEQYF
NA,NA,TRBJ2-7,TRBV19,TGTGCCAGTAGGGGAACTGGGGCCCCCTACGAGCAGTACTTC,CASRGTGAPYEQYF
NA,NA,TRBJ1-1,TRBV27,TGTGCCAGCAGTTTATCGGGGGTGGGCACTGAAGCTTTCTTT,CASSLSGVGTEAFF
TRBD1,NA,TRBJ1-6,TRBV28,TGTGCCAGCAGTCCACCCTGGACAGGGAACTCACCCCTCCACTTT,CASSPPWTGNSPLHF
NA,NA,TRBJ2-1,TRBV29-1,TGCAGCGGAGCGAATTCCTACAATGAGCAGTTCTTC,CSGANSYNEQFF
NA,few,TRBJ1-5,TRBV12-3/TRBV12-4,TGTGCCAGCAGTTCTGATTACAATCAGCCCCAGCATTTT,CASSSDYNQPQHF
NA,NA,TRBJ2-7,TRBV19,TGTGCCAGTAGTAGTCGTAGGACCTACGAGCAGTACTTC,CASSSRRTYEQYF
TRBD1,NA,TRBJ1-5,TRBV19,TGTGCCAGTAGTAAGCAGGGGGGCAATCAGCCCCAGCATTTT,CASSKQGGNQPQHF
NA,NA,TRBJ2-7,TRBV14,TGTGCCAGCAGCCAAGTCCCCTACGAGCAGTACTTC,CASSQVPYEQYF
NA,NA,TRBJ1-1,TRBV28,TGTGCCAGCAGTGGACTGTTGCCTATGAACACTGAAGCTTTCTTT,CASSGLLPMNTEAFF
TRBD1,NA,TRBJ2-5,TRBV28,TGTGCCAGCAGCAAACTACAGGGGGCGAACCAAGAGACCCAGTACTTC,CASSKLQGANQETQYF
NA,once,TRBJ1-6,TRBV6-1,TGTGCCAGCAGTGAAGGGGGGAAGGGATCACCCCTCCACTTT,CASSEGGKGSPLHF
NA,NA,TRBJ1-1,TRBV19,TGTGCCAGTAGTGCTAAGAGGGACACTGAAGCTTTCTTT,CASSAKRDTEAFF
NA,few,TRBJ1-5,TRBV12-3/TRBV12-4,TGTGCCAGCGGATCAAGTGCCCAGCCCCAGCATTTT,CASGSSAQPQHF
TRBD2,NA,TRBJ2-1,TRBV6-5,TGTGCCAGCAGTCTAGCGGGCTCCTACAATGAGCAGTTCTTC,CASSLAGSYNEQFF
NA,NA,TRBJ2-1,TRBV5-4,TGTGCCAGCAGCTTGGGGCCGAATGAGCAGTTCTTC,CASSLGPNEQFF
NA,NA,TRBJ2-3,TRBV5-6,TGTGCCAGCAGCTCGCGTCCGATGGATACGCAGTATTTT,CASSSRPMDTQYF
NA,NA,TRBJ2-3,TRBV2,TGTGCCAGCAGCCCAATCCCGACGAACACAGATACGCAGTATTTT,CASSPIPTNTDTQYF
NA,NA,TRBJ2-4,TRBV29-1,TGCAGCGTCGCTCCCAGACAGGATGGCATTCAGTACTTC,CSVAPRQDGIQYF
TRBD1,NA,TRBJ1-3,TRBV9,TGTGCCAGCAGCGCCGGACAGGGCGGTGGAAACACCATATATTTT,CASSAGQGGGNTIYF
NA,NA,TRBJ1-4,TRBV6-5,TGTGCCAGCAGTCGCCGGACCGGGCGGATGTTTTTT,CASSRRTGRMFF
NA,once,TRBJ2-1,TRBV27,TGTGCCAGCAGTCCATTAAAGAACTCCTACAATGAGCAGTTCTTC,CASSPLKNSYNEQFF
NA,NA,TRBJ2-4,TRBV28,TGTGCCAGCAGCCCAGACCGAGAACTAGCCAAAAACATTCAGTACTTC,CASSPDRELAKNIQYF
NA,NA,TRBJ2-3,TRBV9,TGTGCCAGCAGCGTAGCCCCAAATCCAGATACGCAGTATTTT,CASSVAPNPDTQYF